This TCR beta chain was observed in a study of CD8 T cells in ankylosing spondylitis. Study-level points and caveats: A TCR beta motif made of several highly homologous variants seemed typical of ankylosing spondylitis blood.

Comment on this clonotype: Its matching antigen is unknown.

The CDR3 runs 12 residues. V was pared by 6 bases and J by 6 bases, with 11 bases between. Germline V lookup: CDR1 SNHLY, CDR2 FYNNEI. For TCR beta, libraries came from quantitative 5'-RACE with molecular barcodes. Each CDR3 protein gets one entry after TCRdb re-called the 5' RACE reads with MiXCR. This table has about 480,000 distinct CDR3 sequences, about a sixth appearing once. The sequence was obtained from a male donor with ankylosing spondylitis. The V call is TRBV2, the J call TRBJ1-2, with a weak D call TRBD1 (6 bases). The sequenced sample consisted of blood, either unsorted or a sorted T cell fraction (not recorded which). CDR3 nucleotides: TGTGCCAGCAGGGGGTCAGGGGATGGCTACACCTTC. Translation gives CASRGSGDGYTF.